One sample yielded the 26 T cell receptor beta chains listed below, sequenced in a study of T cell changes during pregnancy in multiple sclerosis. Assay used: immunoSEQ multiplex PCR; TCRdb lists only in-frame clones, some missing. The table has under 80,000 clones, around 94% seen once; the top ten hold around 0.6%. The sample consisted of peripheral blood, taken in the third trimester of pregnancy. The receptors derive from a female donor with multiple sclerosis, enrolled in a pregnancy study.

This rearrangement joins TRBV4-2 to TRBJ2-1; D unclear. With 1 base removed from V and 3 bases from J, the gap between germline ends came to 13 bases. CDR1 is LGHNA, CDR2 YNFKEQ, per germline. The CDR3 totals 16 residues. CDR3 sequence (DNA): TGTGCCAGCAGCCAAGTCAGCGAAAGTATCTACAATGAGCAGTTCTTC. Translation gives CASSQVSESIYNEQFF.

The table lists this clone with a count of one. The rearrangement joins TRBV13 to TRBJ2-2, with 14 positions matching TRBD2. Germline loops: CDR1 PRHDT, CDR2 FYEKMQ (reference sequence). The J segment lost 2 bases and the V segment lost 5 bases, leaving 7 bases of the junction unmatched. The CDR3 consists of 18 residues. CDR3 protein: CASSAGLAGGPNTGELFF. The CDR3 nucleotides read TGTGCCAGCAGCGCAGGACTAGCGGGGGGACCAAACACCGGGGAGCTGTTTTTT.

The chain has TRBV29-1 and TRBJ1-3, with D perhaps TRBD1 (6 bases). Trimming cost V 3 bases and J 4 bases, with 10 bases left between them. This CDR3 has 13 amino acids. The V gene's germline CDR1 is SQVTM and CDR2 ANQGSEA. The CDR3 DNA is TGCAGCGTTGAGGACAGCGCCGGAAACACCATATATTTT. As protein: CSVEDSAGNTIYF. The whole variable domain, remainder taken from reference TRBV29-1 and TRBJ1-3, is SAVISQKPSRDICQRGTSLTIQCQVDSQVTMMFWYRQQPGQSLTLIATANQGSEATYESGFVIDKFPISRPNLTFSTLTVSNMSPEDSSIYLCSVEDSAGNTIYFGEGSWLTVV.

On this clone itself: A read error may produce the germline difference seen at one junction end. The V and J genes are TRBV7-7 and TRBJ2-7; D possibly corresponds to TRBD1 (6 bases). Germline CDR1 reads SSHAT; CDR2 reads FNYEAQ (reference sequence). This CDR3 is built from 14 residues. CDR3 residues: CASSLEQGNYEQYF. DNA for the CDR3: TGTGCTAGCAGCTTAGAACAGGGTAACTACGAGCAGTACTTC.

The chain carries TRBV19 and TRBJ1-1; D is possibly TRBD1 (6 bases). Germline V gives CDR1 LNHDA, CDR2 SQIVND (reference sequence). The CDR3 has 16 residues. Trimming pared 2 bases from V and 0 bases from J, leaving 13 bases between. The CDR3 loop reads CASSIISGQLNTEAFF. CDR3 nucleotide sequence: TGTGCCAGTAGTATAATATCCGGACAGCTGAACACTGAAGCTTTCTTT.

This rearrangement joins TRBV27 to TRBJ2-3; the D is unclear. CDR1 and CDR2 from the germline V gene are MNHEY and SMNVEV (reference sequence). V was trimmed by 2 bases and J by 4 bases, leaving 16 bases between them. The CDR3 covers 16 residues. Written as DNA, the CDR3 is TGTGCCAGCAGTTTAGGCGGTTGGTTAGACTCAGATACGCAGTATTTT. Its protein is CASSLGGWLDSDTQYF.

V and J are TRBV5-1 and TRBJ1-6; 10 bases align to TRBD1. The germline V gene encodes CDR1 SGHRS and CDR2 YFSETQ. Unmatched junction bases numbered 6, after V lost 5 bases and J lost 7 bases. The CDR3 has 15 amino acids. CDR3 nucleotides: TGCGCCAGCAGTTTAGGGGGACAGGGGAATTCACCCCTCCACTTT. It specifies CASSLGGQGNSPLHF.

V is TRBV30 and J is TRBJ1-2; a possible D gene is TRBD1 (6 bases). The CDR3 length is 16 residues. V lost 0 bases, J lost 2 bases, and 16 bases lay in between. CDR1 is GTSNPN, CDR2 SVGIG, per germline (reference sequence). In DNA form, the CDR3 reads TGTGCCTGGAGTGTAGGGGCCTTGACAGGCAACTATGGCTACACCTTC. This gives the protein CAWSVGALTGNYGYTF.

The chain carries TRBV7-2 and TRBJ2-5, with 8 bases lining up with TRBD2. V gave up 5 bases and J gave up 5 bases; unmatched junction bases: 10. This CDR3 spans 15 amino acids. Germline V gene data show CDR1 as SGHTA and CDR2 as FQGNSA. The CDR3 bases are TGTGCCAGCAGCATCAGCGGGGGCCCCAGGGAGACCCAGTACTTC. As protein: CASSISGGPRETQYF.

The chain joins TRBV7-2 to TRBJ2-7; 10 nucleotides match TRBD1. The V segment lost 5 bases and the J segment 6 bases; nucleotides outside the gene matches: 13. This CDR3 has 16 residues. CDR1 and CDR2 from the germline V gene are SGHTA and FQGNSA. CDR3 in amino acids: CASSTVRDRGFAEQYF. In DNA, the CDR3 is TGTGCCAGCAGCACCGTGCGGGACAGGGGTTTTGCCGAGCAGTACTTC.

This chain joins TRBV19 and TRBJ2-3; D unresolved. Germline V CDR1 and CDR2: LNHDA, SQIVND (reference sequence). The CDR3 is made up of 14 amino acids. The V end was cut by 3 bases, the J end by 0 bases, with 7 bases between. CDR3 nucleotide sequence: TGTGCCAGTAGTATGGTACAGAGCACAGATACGCAGTATTTT. Translating gives CASSMVQSTDTQYF.

The chain joins TRBV4-1 to TRBJ2-5; maybe TRBD2 (5 bases). In germline, CDR1 is MGHRA, CDR2 YSYEKL. V lost 4 bases and J lost 2, with 14 bases in between. This CDR3 comprises 15 residues. CDR3 sequence (DNA): TGCGCCAGCAGCCTTCGGATAACGGGGCAAGAGACCCAGTACTTC. This codes for CASSLRITGQETQYF.

This clone was seen a few times. The chain is built from TRBV6-1 and TRBJ1-5; a weak D match, TRBD1 (5 bases). Between the trimmed V and J ends, which lost 5 bases and 6 bases, there was a span of 14 bases. CDR1 is MNHNS and CDR2 is SASEGT in the germline V gene. This CDR3 has 14 residues. In DNA, the CDR3 is TGTGCCAGCAGTCCCATTGGGGGAGGTCAGCCCCAGCATTTT. Amino acids: CASSPIGGGQPQHF.

The chain joins TRBV7-2 to TRBJ1-2; 7 positions match TRBD1. The V gene's germline CDR1 is SGHTA and CDR2 FQGNSA. After removal of 5 bases from V and 3 bases from J, the junction contained 6 bases not matched to a gene. This CDR3 comprises 14 residues. This CDR3 is CASSLRGQDYGYTF. CDR3 DNA: TGTGCCAGCAGCCTAAGAGGACAGGACTATGGCTACACCTTC.

The rearrangement links TRBV7-2 to TRBJ1-1; weak D call: TRBD1 (5 bases). Trimming cost V 1 base and J 5 bases, with 11 bases left between them. Per the germline V gene, CDR1 is SGHTA and CDR2 is FQGNSA. This CDR3 contains 14 residues. CDR3 DNA: TGTGCCAGCAGCTTAGGCGGGACGAGAACTGAAGCTTTCTTT. Protein sequence: CASSLGGTRTEAFF.

This chain connects TRBV2 to TRBJ1-5, with D tentatively TRBD1 (6 bases). The germline V gene encodes CDR1 SNHLY and CDR2 FYNNEI. Trimming pared 5 bases from V and 0 bases from J, leaving 17 bases between. The CDR3 loop spans 17 amino acids. For the CDR3, the DNA is TGTGCCAGCAGTCTACAGGGAGTGAGCTATAGCAATCAGCCCCAGCATTTT. Translating gives CASSLQGVSYSNQPQHF.

The chain joins TRBV6-5 to TRBJ2-1; TRBD1 might be the D (5 bases). The V gene's germline CDR1 is MNHEY and CDR2 SVGAGI. V was clipped by 6 bases and J by 5 bases, with 17 bases between them. CDR3 size: 15 residues. This CDR3 is CASRPQGRFHNEQFF. CDR3 nucleotides: TGTGCCAGCAGGCCCCAGGGTAGATTCCACAATGAGCAGTTCTTC.

The rearrangement uses TRBV4-1 and TRBJ2-7; D possibly corresponds to TRBD1 (6 bases). Germline V gene data show CDR1 as MGHRA and CDR2 as YSYEKL. V gave up 3 bases and J gave up 2 bases, with 17 bases separating them. The CDR3 has 16 amino acids. The CDR3: CASSQGWQGRPYEQYF. In DNA form, the CDR3 reads TGCGCCAGCAGCCAGGGGTGGCAGGGGCGCCCCTACGAGCAGTACTTC.

This chain connects TRBV29-1 to TRBJ2-7; the D gene is possibly TRBD2 (5 bases). Germline V gives CDR1 SQVTM, CDR2 ANQGSEA. V lost 5 bases and J lost 2, with 10 bases in between. The CDR3 totals 12 residues. The CDR3 reads CSVSDLTYEQYF. The DNA for the CDR3 is TGCAGCGTTTCGGACTTGACCTACGAGCAGTACTTC.

This clone was counted between two and nine times. V gene TRBV21-1 combines with J gene TRBJ1-2; no check of the table's D call, TRBD1, against the DNA was made. TRBV21-1 is listed as a pseudogene. This CDR3 has 12 residues. CDR3 loop: CASSGTGYGYTF. The DNA of the CDR3 is TGTGCCAGCAGCGGGACAGGCTATGGCTACACCTTC.

The chain links TRBV6-1 to TRBJ2-3; TRBD2 matches 16 bases. Per germline, CDR1 MNHNS and CDR2 SASEGT. V lost 2 bases, J lost 2 bases, and 16 bases stayed unmatched. The CDR3 consists of 22 residues. The CDR3 here is CASSEPQWGTSGGAYDTDTQYF. The CDR3 nucleotides are TGTGCCAGCAGTGAACCCCAGTGGGGGACTAGCGGGGGGGCGTACGACACAGATACGCAGTATTTT.

The chain recombines TRBV7-9 with TRBJ1-1; a weak D match, TRBD1 (5 bases). There are 14 residues in the CDR3. V was trimmed by 7 bases and J by 6 bases, leaving 18 bases between them. In germline, CDR1 is SEHNR, CDR2 FQNEAQ (reference sequence). The CDR3 here is CASTEGGDFAEAFF. The DNA for the CDR3 is TGTGCCAGCACCGAGGGAGGGGATTTCGCTGAAGCTTTCTTT.

The count of this clone is one. V and J are TRBV2 and TRBJ1-2; 7 nucleotides match TRBD1. The CDR3 spans 14 residues. Looked up from germline, CDR1 is SNHLY and CDR2 is FYNNEI. The ends lost 8 bases at V and 5 bases at J; junction bases unmatched: 11. CDR3 amino acids: CASSRGGTAYGYTF. CDR3 nucleotides: TGTGCCAGCTCCCGAGGGGGGACAGCATATGGCTACACCTTC. The variable domain in full, completed from reference TRBV2 and TRBJ1-2, reads EPEVTQTPSHQVTQMGQEVILRCVPISNHLYFYWYRQILGQKVEFLVSFYNNEISEKSEIFDDQFSVERPDGSNFTLKIRSTKLEDSAMYFCASSRGGTAYGYTFGSGTRLTVV.

J is TRBJ2-7 and V is TRBV7-2, with 10 bases aligning to TRBD1. V lost 4 bases to trimming and J lost 2 bases; unmatched junction nucleotides: 5. In germline, CDR1 is SGHTA, CDR2 FQGNSA. This CDR3 has 15 residues. CDR3 in amino acids: CASSWGTGETYEQYF. The CDR3 DNA follows: TGTGCCAGCAGCTGGGGGACAGGGGAAACCTACGAGCAGTACTTC.

This chain connects TRBV2 to TRBJ2-7, with 10 nucleotides matching TRBD1. The V gene's germline CDR1 is SNHLY and CDR2 FYNNEI. This CDR3 has 14 residues. J gave up 6 bases and V 6 bases, and 8 bases lay outside the gene matches. The CDR3 bases are TGTGCCAGCAGGGCCGAAGACAGGGGGCGCGAGCAGTACTTC. Encoded protein: CASRAEDRGREQYF.

The chain carries TRBV18 and TRBJ2-2; D perhaps matches TRBD1 (6 bases). The V end was cut by 6 bases, the J end by 0 bases, with 14 bases between. This CDR3 spans 16 amino acids. Germline CDR1 KGHSH, CDR2 LQKENI. The CDR3 region has the DNA TGTGCCAGCTCCACGTTAGGGGGTCCGAACACCGGGGAGCTGTTTTTT. This sequence encodes CASSTLGGPNTGELFF.